This T cell receptor beta chain was sequenced for a study of shared clonotypes between healthy human individuals. About the research overall: A couple of women and a few men aged 18 to 49 served as donors. The study, taken as a whole, reports: Represented diversity, genetic and exposure-history alike, was limited by few donors.

The table came from immunoSEQ multiplex PCR; TCRdb's copy has only in-frame clones and leaves some out. The data show some 1.4 million clones, approximately 97% seen once. All donors were healthy HIV-negative adults lacking recent acute infections or vaccinations. The CDR3 runs 15 residues. Trimming took 1 base from V and 0 from J, leaving 7 bases between them. The V gene's germline CDR1 is LNHDA and CDR2 SQIVND (reference sequence). About this clone itself: What it binds is not known. Distinct nucleotide sequences in the sample also encode this CDR3.

V usage is TRBV19 and J usage is TRBJ2-1; D remains unclear. Sequenced: naive CD4+ T cells sorted from blood. Documented subset: CD45RA+ positively selected. The origin of this receptor is a man younger than 40 in good health. Here the CDR3 DNA reads TGTGCCAGTAGTATAGTGGCTAGCTCCTACAATGAGCAGTTCTTC. As protein: CASSIVASSYNEQFF.